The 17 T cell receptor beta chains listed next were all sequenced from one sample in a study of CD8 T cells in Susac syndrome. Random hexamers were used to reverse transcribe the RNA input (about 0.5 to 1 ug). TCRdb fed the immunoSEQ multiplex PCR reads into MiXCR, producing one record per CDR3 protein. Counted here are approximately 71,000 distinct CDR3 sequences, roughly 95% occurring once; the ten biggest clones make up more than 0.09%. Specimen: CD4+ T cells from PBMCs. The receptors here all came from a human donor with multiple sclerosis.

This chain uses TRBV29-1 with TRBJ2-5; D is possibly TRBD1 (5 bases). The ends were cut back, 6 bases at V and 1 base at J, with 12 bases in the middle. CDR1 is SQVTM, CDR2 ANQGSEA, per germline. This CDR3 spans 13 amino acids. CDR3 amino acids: CSVRRGSQETQYF. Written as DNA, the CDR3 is TGCAGCGTCCGAAGGGGCAGCCAAGAGACCCAGTACTTC.

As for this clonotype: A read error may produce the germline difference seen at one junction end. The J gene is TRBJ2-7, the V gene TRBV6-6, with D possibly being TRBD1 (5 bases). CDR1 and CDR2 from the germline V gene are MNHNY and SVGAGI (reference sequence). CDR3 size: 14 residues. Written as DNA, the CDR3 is TGTGCCAGCAATTACCCTCAGGGATCCCCCGAGCAGTACTTC. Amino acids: CASNYPQGSPEQYF.

The CDR3: CASSYGGEGWKTYEQYF. CDR3 bases: TGTGCCAGCAGTTACGGGGGTGAGGGGTGGAAGACCTACGAGCAGTACTTC. The genes are TRBV6-5 and TRBJ2-7; perhaps D is TRBD1 or TRBD2 (5 bases each). CDR3 length equals 17 residues. V shed 2 bases and J shed 2 bases, with 19 bases lying between them. CDR1 is MNHEY and CDR2 is SVGAGI in the germline V gene.

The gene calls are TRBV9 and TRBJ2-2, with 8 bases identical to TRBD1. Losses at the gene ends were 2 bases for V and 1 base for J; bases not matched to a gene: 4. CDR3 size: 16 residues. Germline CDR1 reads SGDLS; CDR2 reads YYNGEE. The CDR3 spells CASSVSGGRNTGELFF. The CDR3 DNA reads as TGTGCCAGCAGCGTGTCAGGGGGCCGGAACACCGGGGAGCTGTTTTTT.

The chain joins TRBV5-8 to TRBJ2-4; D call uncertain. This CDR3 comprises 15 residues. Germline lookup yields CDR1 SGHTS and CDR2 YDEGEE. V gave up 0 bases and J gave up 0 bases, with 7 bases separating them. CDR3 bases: TGTGCCAGCAGCTTGGGGTTAACAGCCAAAAACATTCAGTACTTC. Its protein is CASSLGLTAKNIQYF.

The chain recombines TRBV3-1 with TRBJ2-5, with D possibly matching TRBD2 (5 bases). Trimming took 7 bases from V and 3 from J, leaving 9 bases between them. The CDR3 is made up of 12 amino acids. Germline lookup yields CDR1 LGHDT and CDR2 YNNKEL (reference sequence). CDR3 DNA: TGTGCCAGCAACTTCGGGGAAGAGACCCAGTACTTC. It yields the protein CASNFGEETQYF.

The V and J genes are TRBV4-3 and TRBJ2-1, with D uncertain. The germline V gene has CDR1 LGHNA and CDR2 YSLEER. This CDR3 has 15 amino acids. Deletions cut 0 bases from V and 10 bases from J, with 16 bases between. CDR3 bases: TGCGCCAGCAGCCAAGATCAATTTCCACTTCAAGAGCAGTTCTTC. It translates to CASSQDQFPLQEQFF.

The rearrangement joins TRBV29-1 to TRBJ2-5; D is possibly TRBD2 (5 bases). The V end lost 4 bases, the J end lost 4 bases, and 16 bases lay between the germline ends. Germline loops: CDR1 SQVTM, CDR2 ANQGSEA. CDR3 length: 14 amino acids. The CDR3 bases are TGCAGCGTTGCCGAGACTACTGTGAGAGAGACCCAGTACTTC. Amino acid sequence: CSVAETTVRETQYF.

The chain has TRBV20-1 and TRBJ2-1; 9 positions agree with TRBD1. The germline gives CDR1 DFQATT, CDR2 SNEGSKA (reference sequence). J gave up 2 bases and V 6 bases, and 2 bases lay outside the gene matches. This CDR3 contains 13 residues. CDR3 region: CSARQGAYNEQFF. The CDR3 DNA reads TGCAGTGCGAGACAGGGGGCCTACAATGAGCAGTTCTTC.

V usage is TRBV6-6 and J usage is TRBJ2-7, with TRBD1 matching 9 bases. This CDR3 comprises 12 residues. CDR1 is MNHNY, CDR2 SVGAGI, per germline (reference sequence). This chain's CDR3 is CSTGGASYEQYF. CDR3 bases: TGTTCAACAGGGGGCGCGTCCTACGAGCAGTACTTC.

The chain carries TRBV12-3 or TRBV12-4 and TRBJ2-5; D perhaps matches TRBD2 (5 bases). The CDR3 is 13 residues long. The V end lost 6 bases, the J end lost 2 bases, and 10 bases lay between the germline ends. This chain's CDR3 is CASRMDSQETQYF. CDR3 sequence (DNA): TGTGCCAGCAGGATGGACTCACAAGAGACCCAGTACTTC.

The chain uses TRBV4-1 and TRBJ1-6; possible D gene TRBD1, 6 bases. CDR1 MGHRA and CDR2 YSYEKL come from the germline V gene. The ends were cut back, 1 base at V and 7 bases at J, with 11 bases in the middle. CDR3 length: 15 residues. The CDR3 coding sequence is TGCGCCAGCAGCCAAGTTTTGGGGACAAATTCACCCCTCCACTTT. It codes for CASSQVLGTNSPLHF.

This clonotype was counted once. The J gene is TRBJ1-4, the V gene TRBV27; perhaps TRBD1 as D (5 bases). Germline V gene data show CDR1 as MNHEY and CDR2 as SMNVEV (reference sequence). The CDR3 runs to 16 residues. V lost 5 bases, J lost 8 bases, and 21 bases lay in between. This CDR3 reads CASSPPPRGEDEKLFF. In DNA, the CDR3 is TGTGCCAGCAGTCCTCCCCCCCGAGGGGAGGACGAAAAACTGTTTTTT.

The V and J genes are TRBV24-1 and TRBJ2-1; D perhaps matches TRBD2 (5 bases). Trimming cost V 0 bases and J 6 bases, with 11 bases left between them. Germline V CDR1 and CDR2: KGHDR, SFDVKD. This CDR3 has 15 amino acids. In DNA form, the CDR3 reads TGTGCCACCAGTGATTTGATTGTGGGGAGCAATGAGCAGTTCTTC. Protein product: CATSDLIVGSNEQFF.

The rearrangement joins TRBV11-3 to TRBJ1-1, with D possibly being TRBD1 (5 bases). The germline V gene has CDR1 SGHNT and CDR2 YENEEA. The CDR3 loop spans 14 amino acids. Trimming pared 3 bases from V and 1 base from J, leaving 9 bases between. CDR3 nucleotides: TGTGCCAGCAGCTTCAACAGGCCGAACACTGAAGCTTTCTTT. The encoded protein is CASSFNRPNTEAFF.

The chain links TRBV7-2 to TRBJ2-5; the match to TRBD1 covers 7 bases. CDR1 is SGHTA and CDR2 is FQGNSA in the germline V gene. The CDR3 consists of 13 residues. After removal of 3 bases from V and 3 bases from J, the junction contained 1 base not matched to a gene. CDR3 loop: CASSFTGEETQYF. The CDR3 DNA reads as TGTGCCAGCAGCTTTACAGGGGAAGAGACCCAGTACTTC.

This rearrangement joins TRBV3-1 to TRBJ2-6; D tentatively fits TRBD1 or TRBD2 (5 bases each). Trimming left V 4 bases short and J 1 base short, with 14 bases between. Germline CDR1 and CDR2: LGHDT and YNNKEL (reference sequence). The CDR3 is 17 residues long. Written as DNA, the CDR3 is TGTGCCAGCAGCCCTCGGGGCCCCCGGTCTGGGGCCAACGTCCTGACTTTC. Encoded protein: CASSPRGPRSGANVLTF.